The 7 T cell receptor beta chains below all came from one sample that was sequenced in a study of blood T cell repertoires in COVID-19. TCRdb's table, derived via immunoSEQ multiplex PCR, lists solely in-frame clones and lacks some. The data hold tens of thousands of clones, with 82% observed a single time. The source material was peripheral blood. All receptors derive from a human donor in a cohort sampled during active or convalescent COVID-19.

The V and J genes are TRBV5-5 and TRBJ2-7; TRBD1 agrees at 7 bases. V trimming: 0 bases; J trimming: 5 bases; junction bases outside the gene matches: 5. The CDR3 sequence is 14 residues long. Germline CDR1 and CDR2: SGHKS and YYEKEE (reference sequence). The CDR3: CASSLVGGLDEQYF. DNA for the CDR3: TGTGCCAGCAGCTTGGTAGGGGGCTTAGACGAGCAGTACTTC.

The chain employs TRBV12-5 and TRBJ2-6, with 8 bases fitting TRBD1. V lost 4 bases and J lost 4; bases outside the gene matches: 6. From germline, CDR1 is LGHNT and CDR2 FRNRAP. The CDR3 sequence is 16 residues long. The CDR3 sequence: CASGSKTGAGANVLTF. Here the CDR3 DNA reads TGTGCTAGTGGTTCGAAGACAGGGGCCGGGGCCAACGTCCTGACTTTC. The variable domain in full, with the rest retrieved from reference TRBV12-5 and TRBJ2-6, is DARVTQTPRHKVTEMGQEVTMRCQPILGHNTVFWYRQTMMQGLELLAYFRNRAPLDDSGMPKDRFSAEMPDATLATLKIQPSEPRDSAVYFCASGSKTGAGANVLTFGAGSRLTVL.

CDR3 sequence: CASSLKPGLAGPRYEQYF. The CDR3 region has the DNA TGTGCCAGCAGCTTGAAACCGGGACTAGCAGGCCCCCGCTACGAGCAGTACTTC. This chain links TRBV7-2 with TRBJ2-7; 9 bases align to TRBD2. With V trimmed by 3 bases and J by 3 bases, 15 bases remained unmatched. Germline V lookup: CDR1 SGHTA, CDR2 FQGNSA. The CDR3 length is 18 residues. The full variable domain, in which reference TRBV7-2 and TRBJ2-7 provide the parts outside the CDR3, is GAGVSQSPSNKVTEKGKDVELRCDPISGHTALYWYRQSLGQGLEFLIYFQGNSAPDKSGLPSDRFSAERTGGSVSTLTIQRTQQEDSAVYLCASSLKPGLAGPRYEQYFGPGTRLTVT.

This chain connects TRBV5-1 to TRBJ2-2, with 12 positions matching TRBD1. Germline CDR1 reads SGHRS; CDR2 reads YFSETQ. Losses at the gene ends were 3 bases for V and 4 bases for J; bases not matched to a gene: 4. The CDR3 runs to 16 residues. CDR3 sequence (DNA): TGCGCCAGCAGCTCGGGACAGGGGGCCGTCACCGGGGAGCTGTTTTTT. It specifies CASSSGQGAVTGELFF. Drawing the rest from reference TRBV5-1 and TRBJ2-2, the complete variable domain is KAGVTQTPRYLIKTRGQQVTLSCSPISGHRSVSWYQQTPGQGLQFLFEYFSETQRNKGNFPGRFSGRQFSNSRSEMNVSTLELGDSALYLCASSSGQGAVTGELFFGEGSRLTVL.

J is TRBJ1-1 and V is TRBV11-3, with TRBD1 as a possible D gene (5 bases). Trimming stripped 0 bases from V and 1 base from J, with 9 bases between. The CDR3 runs to 15 residues. Germline values: CDR1 SGHNT, CDR2 YENEEA. CDR3 residues: CASSLDGGANTEAFF. DNA for the CDR3: TGTGCCAGCAGCTTAGACGGGGGAGCGAACACTGAAGCTTTCTTT.

This chain links TRBV6-5 with TRBJ2-1, with TRBD1 as a possible D gene (6 bases). CDR3 length: 14 amino acids. The V gene's germline CDR1 is MNHEY and CDR2 SVGAGI. The germline V and J ends were trimmed by 5 bases and 3 bases, with 11 bases remaining between them. The CDR3: CASSISGDYNEQFF. The CDR3 coding sequence is TGTGCCAGCAGTATCTCAGGGGACTACAATGAGCAGTTCTTC.

V is TRBV30 and J is TRBJ1-1; D unresolved. The CDR3 is 14 amino acids. CDR1 and CDR2 from the germline V gene are GTSNPN and SVGIG (reference sequence). The V end was cut by 1 base, the J end by 0 bases, with 9 bases between. The CDR3 DNA sequence: TGTGCCTGGAGTGCCAGACTCCTGAACACTGAAGCTTTCTTT. It encodes CAWSARLLNTEAFF.